Presented here are 5 T cell receptor beta chains from one specimen sequenced in a study of shared clonotypes between healthy human individuals. Measured with immunoSEQ multiplex PCR; TCRdb has only the in-frame clones, and not every one. The sample has roughly 1,500,000 clones, around 98% seen once. Sample: naive CD4+ T cells sorted from blood. Subset noted: CD45RA+ positively selected. Receptor source: a man aged 25-45 years in good health.

Points on this clone: This CDR3 is also generated by other DNA sequences in the sample. The chain couples TRBV11-2 to TRBJ2-7; D call uncertain. V lost 1 base, J lost 6 bases, and 4 bases lay in between. There are 11 residues in the CDR3. CDR1 is SGHAT and CDR2 is FQNNGV in the germline V gene. CDR3 protein: CASSLAVEQYF. The CDR3 coding sequence is TGTGCCAGCAGCTTAGCCGTCGAGCAGTACTTC.

This chain connects TRBV2 to TRBJ1-5; D gene unclear. V lost 1 base, J lost 1 base, and 5 bases lay in between. The length of the CDR3 is 14 residues. CDR1 is SNHLY, CDR2 FYNNEI, per germline. The CDR3 is CASSEVSSNQPQHF. In DNA, the CDR3 is TGTGCCAGCAGTGAAGTATCGAGCAATCAGCCCCAGCATTTT.

V is TRBV7-3 and J is TRBJ1-2; TRBD1 might be the D (5 bases). Trimming cost V 4 bases and J 0 bases, with 15 bases left between them. Per the germline V gene, CDR1 is SGHTA and CDR2 is FQGTGA. The CDR3 spans 16 residues. This CDR3 is CASSCSPRVANYGYTF. Written as DNA, the CDR3 is TGTGCCAGCAGCTGCTCCCCCAGGGTAGCTAACTATGGCTACACCTTC.

The J gene is TRBJ2-3, the V gene TRBV27, with 9 positions matching TRBD2. Per germline, CDR1 MNHEY and CDR2 SMNVEV (reference sequence). CDR3 size: 20 residues. V shed 3 bases and J 2 bases; nucleotides not matched to a gene: 18. The CDR3 protein is CASSLGTEIFGTSLTDTQYF. The CDR3 DNA is TGTGCCAGCAGTTTGGGGACGGAGATCTTCGGGACTAGCCTCACAGATACGCAGTATTTT.

This clone was detected once. CDR3 nucleotide sequence: TGCAGCGCCTACTGGACTAATGAAAAACTGTTTTTT. This translates into CSAYWTNEKLFF. This chain uses TRBV29-1 with TRBJ1-4; no reliable D call. The germline CDR1 and CDR2 sequences are SQVTM and ANQGSEA. Trimming took 7 bases from V and 2 from J, leaving 8 bases between them. The CDR3 runs to 12 residues.